This T cell receptor beta chain was observed in a study of shared clonotypes between healthy human individuals. Findings and limits, study-wide: Among non-shared clonotypes, generation probabilities were lower than among those shared by all four donors.

About this clone itself: The antigen is not known.

Clones were sequenced by immunoSEQ multiplex PCR, and TCRdb holds only the in-frame ones, with some missing. The sample records 2.3 million or so clones, approximately 95% being singletons. The sequenced sample consisted of naive CD4+ T cells from PBMCs. The subset here: CD45RA+ positively selected. This TCR came from a man aged 18 to 29 in good health. Some clones in this sample may be carry-over from other donors' samples.

The CDR3 region is CASSSTKLEAFF. The CDR3 DNA is TGTGCCAGCAGCTCCACGAAGTTGGAAGCTTTCTTT. This rearrangement joins TRBV11-1 to TRBJ1-1; no firm D call. The germline V gene encodes CDR1 SGHAT and CDR2 FQDESV (reference sequence). V lost 4 bases and J lost 8, with 11 bases in between. This CDR3 comprises 12 residues.